This entry is about one T cell receptor (beta chain). Unique molecular identifiers tagged the TCRbeta library. MiXCR was run by TCRdb on the PCR reads, yielding one entry per CDR3 protein. Among roughly 200,000 distinct CDR3 sequences listed, about 15% were seen once. These data are taken from a study of T-cell reconstitution after alpha-beta-depleted transplantation in children. Germline CDR1 and CDR2: MNHNS and SASEGT. J gave up 5 bases and V 6 bases, and 11 bases lay outside the gene matches. The CDR3 totals 15 residues. V and J are TRBV6-1 and TRBJ2-7; TRBD1 matches 9 bases. The sample in question was PBMCs from the stem cell graft donor, obtained from the stem cell graft. The receptor's source is a human donor who donated a stem cell graft to a child with acute lymphoblastic leukemia. The CDR3 coding sequence is TGTGCCAGCAGGGAGGCAGGGACAGGGTCCCACGAGCAGTACTTC. This gives the protein CASREAGTGSHEQYF.